What follows describes a single T cell receptor (beta chain). The data were obtained in a study of blood T cell repertoires in COVID-19. Study-wide background: The United States, Italy and Spain were the sources of the acute and convalescent COVID-19 samples. The analysed material was cDNA or gDNA that came from T cells, B-cell-depleted T cells, or PBMCs.

From germline, CDR1 is ENHRY and CDR2 SYGVKD. This CDR3 is built from 13 residues. V lost 8 bases and J lost 1; bases outside the gene matches: 2. Clones were read by immunoSEQ multiplex PCR, and TCRdb kept only the in-frame ones, dropping some. The sample holds about 230,000 clones; about 85% are singletons and the top ten take around 1%. The clonotype comes from a man aged 35 to 55 with acute or convalescent COVID-19. V gene TRBV10-3 combines with J gene TRBJ1-5; 7 nucleotides match TRBD1. The sequenced sample was peripheral blood. Here the CDR3 DNA reads TGTGCCATCCAGGGGGGAAGCAATCAGCCCCAGCATTTT. Translated, it gives CAIQGGSNQPQHF.